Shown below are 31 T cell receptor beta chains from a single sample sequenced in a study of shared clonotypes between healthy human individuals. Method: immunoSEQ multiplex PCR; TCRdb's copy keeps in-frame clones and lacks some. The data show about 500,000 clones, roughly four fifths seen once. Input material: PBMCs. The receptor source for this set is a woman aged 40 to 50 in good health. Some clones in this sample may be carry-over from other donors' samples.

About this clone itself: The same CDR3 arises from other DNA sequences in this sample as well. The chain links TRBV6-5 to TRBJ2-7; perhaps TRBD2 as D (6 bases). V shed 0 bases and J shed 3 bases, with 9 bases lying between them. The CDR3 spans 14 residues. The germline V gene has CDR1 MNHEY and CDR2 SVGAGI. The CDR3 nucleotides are TGTGCCAGCAGTTACTCGACCGGGGGCTACGAGCAGTACTTC. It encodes CASSYSTGGYEQYF.

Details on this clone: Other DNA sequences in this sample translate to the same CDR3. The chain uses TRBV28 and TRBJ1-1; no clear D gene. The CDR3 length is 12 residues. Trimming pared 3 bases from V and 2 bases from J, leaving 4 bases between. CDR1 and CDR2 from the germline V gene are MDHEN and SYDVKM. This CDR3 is CASSLSNTEAFF. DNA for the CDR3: TGTGCCAGCAGTTTGAGTAACACTGAAGCTTTCTTT.

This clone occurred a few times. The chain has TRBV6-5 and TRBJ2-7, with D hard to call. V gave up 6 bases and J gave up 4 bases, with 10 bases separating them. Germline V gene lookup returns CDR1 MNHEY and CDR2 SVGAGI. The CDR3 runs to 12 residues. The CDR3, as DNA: TGTGCCAGCAGGTCCCCCTCGTACGAGCAGTACTTC. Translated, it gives CASRSPSYEQYF.

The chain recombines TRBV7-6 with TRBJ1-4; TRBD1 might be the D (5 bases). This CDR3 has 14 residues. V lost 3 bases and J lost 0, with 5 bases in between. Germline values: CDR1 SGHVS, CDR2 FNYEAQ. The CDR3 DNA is TGTGCCAGCAGCTTGACAGCAACTAATGAAAAACTGTTTTTT. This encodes CASSLTATNEKLFF. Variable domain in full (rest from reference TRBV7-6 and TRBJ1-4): GAGVSQSPRYKVTKRGQDVALRCDPISGHVSLYWYRQALGQGPEFLTYFNYEAQQDKSGLPNDRFSAERPEGSISTLTIQRTEQRDSAMYRCASSLTATNEKLFFGSGTQLSVL.

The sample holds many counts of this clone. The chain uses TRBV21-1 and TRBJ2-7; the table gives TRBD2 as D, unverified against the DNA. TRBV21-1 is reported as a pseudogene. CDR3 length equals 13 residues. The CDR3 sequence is CASSKGVGYEQYF. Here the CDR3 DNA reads TGTGCCAGCAGCAAAGGGGTCGGGTACGAGCAGTACTTC.

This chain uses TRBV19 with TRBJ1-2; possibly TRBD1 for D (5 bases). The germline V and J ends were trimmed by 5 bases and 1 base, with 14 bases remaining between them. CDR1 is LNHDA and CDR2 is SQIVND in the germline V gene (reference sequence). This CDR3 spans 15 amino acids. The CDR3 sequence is CASSDDSRNNYGYTF. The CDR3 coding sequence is TGTGCCAGTAGTGACGACAGTAGGAATAACTATGGCTACACCTTC.

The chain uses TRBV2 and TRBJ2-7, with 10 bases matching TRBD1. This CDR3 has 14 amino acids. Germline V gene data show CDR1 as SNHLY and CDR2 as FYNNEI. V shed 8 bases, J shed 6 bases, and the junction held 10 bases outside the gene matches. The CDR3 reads CASRPGTGVGEQYF. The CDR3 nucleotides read TGTGCCAGCCGCCCCGGGACAGGGGTCGGCGAGCAGTACTTC.

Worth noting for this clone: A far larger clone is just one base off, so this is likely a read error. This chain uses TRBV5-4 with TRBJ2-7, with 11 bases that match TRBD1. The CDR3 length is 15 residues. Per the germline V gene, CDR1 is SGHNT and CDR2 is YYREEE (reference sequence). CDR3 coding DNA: TGTGCCGGCAGCCGCTCGGGACAGGGGGCCTACGAGCAGTACTTC. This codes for CAGSRSGQGAYEQYF.

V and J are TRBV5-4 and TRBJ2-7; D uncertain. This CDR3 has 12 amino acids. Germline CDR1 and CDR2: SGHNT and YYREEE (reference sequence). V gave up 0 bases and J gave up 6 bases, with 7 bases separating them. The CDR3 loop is CASSLGGAEQYF. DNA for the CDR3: TGTGCCAGCAGCTTGGGTGGCGCCGAGCAGTACTTC. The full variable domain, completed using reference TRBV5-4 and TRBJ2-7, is ETGVTQSPTHLIKTRGQQVTLRCSSQSGHNTVSWYQQALGQGPQFIFQYYREEENGRGNFPPRFSGLQFPNYSSELNVNALELDDSALYLCASSLGGAEQYFGPGTRLTVT.

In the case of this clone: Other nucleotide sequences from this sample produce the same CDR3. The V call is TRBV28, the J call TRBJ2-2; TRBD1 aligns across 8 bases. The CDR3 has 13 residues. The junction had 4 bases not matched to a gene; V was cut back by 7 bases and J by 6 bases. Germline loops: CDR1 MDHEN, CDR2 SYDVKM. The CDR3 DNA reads TGTGCCAGCAAGACAGGGGATGCCGGGGAGCTGTTTTTT. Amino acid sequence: CASKTGDAGELFF.

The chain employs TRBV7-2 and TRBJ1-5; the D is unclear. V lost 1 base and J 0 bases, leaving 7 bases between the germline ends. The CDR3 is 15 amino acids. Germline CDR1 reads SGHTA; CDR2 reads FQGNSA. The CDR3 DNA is TGTGCCAGCAGCTTAGGTGGGAATAGCAATCAGCCCCAGCATTTT. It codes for CASSLGGNSNQPQHF. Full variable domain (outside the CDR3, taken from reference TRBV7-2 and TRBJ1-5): GAGVSQSPSNKVTEKGKDVELRCDPISGHTALYWYRQSLGQGLEFLIYFQGNSAPDKSGLPSDRFSAERTGGSVSTLTIQRTQQEDSAVYLCASSLGGNSNQPQHFGDGTRLSIL.

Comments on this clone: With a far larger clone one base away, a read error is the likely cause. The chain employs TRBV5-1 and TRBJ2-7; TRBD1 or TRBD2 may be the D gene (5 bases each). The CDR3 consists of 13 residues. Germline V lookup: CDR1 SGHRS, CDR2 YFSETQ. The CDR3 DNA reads TGCGCCGGCAGCTTGGTGGGGGCCTACGAGCAGTACTTC. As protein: CAGSLVGAYEQYF.

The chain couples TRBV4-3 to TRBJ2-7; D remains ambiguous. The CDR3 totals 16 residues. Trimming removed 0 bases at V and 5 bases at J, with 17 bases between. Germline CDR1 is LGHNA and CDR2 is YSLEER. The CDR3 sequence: CASSQDYGPSPNEQYF. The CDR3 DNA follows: TGCGCCAGCAGCCAAGACTATGGACCGTCCCCTAACGAGCAGTACTTC.

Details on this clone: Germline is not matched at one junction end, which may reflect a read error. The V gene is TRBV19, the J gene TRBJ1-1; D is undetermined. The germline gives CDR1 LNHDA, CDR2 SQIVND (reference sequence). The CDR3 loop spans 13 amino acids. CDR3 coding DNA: TGTGCCAGTAGTGTAGACTTAGACACTGAAGCTTTCTTT. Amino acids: CASSVDLDTEAFF.

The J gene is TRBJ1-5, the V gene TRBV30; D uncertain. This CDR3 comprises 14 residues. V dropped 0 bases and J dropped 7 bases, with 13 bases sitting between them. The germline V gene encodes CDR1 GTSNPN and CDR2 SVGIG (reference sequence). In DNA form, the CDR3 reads TGTGCCTGGAGTGTACTCGGGAATGGCCAGCCCCAGCATTTT. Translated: CAWSVLGNGQPQHF.

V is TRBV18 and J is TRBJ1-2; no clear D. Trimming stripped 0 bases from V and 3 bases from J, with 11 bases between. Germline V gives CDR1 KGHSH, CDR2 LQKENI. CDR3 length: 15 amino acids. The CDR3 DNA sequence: TGTGCCAGCTCACCACCGTCCAAGGGAGACTATGGCTACACCTTC. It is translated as CASSPPSKGDYGYTF. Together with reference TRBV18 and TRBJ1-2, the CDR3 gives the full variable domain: NAGVMQNPRHLVRRRGQEARLRCSPMKGHSHVYWYRQLPEEGLKFMVYLQKENIIDESGMPKERFSAEFPKEGPSILRIQQVVRGDSAAYFCASSPPSKGDYGYTFGSGTRLTVV.

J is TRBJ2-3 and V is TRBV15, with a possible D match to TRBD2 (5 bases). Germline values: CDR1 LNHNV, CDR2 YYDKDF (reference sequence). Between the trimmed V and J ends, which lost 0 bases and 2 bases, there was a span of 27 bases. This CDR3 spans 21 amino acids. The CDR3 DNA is TGTGCCACCAGCAGAGATAGTGGAGGACGGTTACCCCTGCATGACACAGATACGCAGTATTTT. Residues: CATSRDSGGRLPLHDTDTQYF.

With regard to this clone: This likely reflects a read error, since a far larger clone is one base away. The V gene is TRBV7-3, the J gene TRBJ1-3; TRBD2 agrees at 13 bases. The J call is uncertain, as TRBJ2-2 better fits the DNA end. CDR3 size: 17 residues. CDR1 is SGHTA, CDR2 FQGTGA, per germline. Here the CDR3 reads CASSLSGLAGNTGELFF. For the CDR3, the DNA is TGTGCCAGCAGCTTATCGGGACTAGCGGGAAACACCGGGGAGCTGTTTTTT.

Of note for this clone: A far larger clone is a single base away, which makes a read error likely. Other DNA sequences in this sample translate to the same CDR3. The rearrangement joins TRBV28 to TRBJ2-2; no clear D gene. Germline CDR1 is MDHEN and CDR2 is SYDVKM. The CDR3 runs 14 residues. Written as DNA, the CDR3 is TGCGCCAGCAGTTTAACCAGGAACACCGGGGAGCTGTTTTTT. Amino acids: CASSLTRNTGELFF.

CDR3 protein: CASSTSGSTDTQYF. CDR3 in DNA: TGCGCCAGCAGCACTAGCGGGAGCACAGATACGCAGTATTTT. This chain links TRBV5-1 with TRBJ2-3, with TRBD2 matching 9 bases. Unmatched junction bases numbered 0, after V lost 4 bases and J lost 0 bases. This CDR3 has 14 amino acids. The V gene's germline CDR1 is SGHRS and CDR2 YFSETQ. The whole variable domain, filled in from reference TRBV5-1 and TRBJ2-3, reads KAGVTQTPRYLIKTRGQQVTLSCSPISGHRSVSWYQQTPGQGLQFLFEYFSETQRNKGNFPGRFSGRQFSNSRSEMNVSTLELGDSALYLCASSTSGSTDTQYFGPGTRLTVL.

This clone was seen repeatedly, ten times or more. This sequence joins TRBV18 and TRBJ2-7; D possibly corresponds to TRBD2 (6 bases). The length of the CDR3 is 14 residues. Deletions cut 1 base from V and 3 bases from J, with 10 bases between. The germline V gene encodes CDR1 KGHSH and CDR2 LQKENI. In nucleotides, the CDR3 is TGTGCCAGCTCACCACGAGGGAGGTTCTACGAGCAGTACTTC. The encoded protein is CASSPRGRFYEQYF.

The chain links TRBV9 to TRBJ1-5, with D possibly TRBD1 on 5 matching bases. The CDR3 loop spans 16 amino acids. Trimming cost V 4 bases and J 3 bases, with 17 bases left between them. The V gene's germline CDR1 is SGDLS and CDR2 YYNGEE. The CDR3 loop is CASSPSGWGDNQPQHF. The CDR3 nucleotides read TGTGCCAGCAGCCCTTCGGGATGGGGGGACAATCAGCCCCAGCATTTT.

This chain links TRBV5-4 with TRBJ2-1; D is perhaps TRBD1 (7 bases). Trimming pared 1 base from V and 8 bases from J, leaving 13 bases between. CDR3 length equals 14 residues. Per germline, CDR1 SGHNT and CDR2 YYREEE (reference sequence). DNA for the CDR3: TGTGCCAGCAGCTTGCTTGTCAGGGGGGATGAGCAGTTCTTC. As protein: CASSLLVRGDEQFF. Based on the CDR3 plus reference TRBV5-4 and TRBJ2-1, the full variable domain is ETGVTQSPTHLIKTRGQQVTLRCSSQSGHNTVSWYQQALGQGPQFIFQYYREEENGRGNFPPRFSGLQFPNYSSELNVNALELDDSALYLCASSLLVRGDEQFFGPGTRLTVL.

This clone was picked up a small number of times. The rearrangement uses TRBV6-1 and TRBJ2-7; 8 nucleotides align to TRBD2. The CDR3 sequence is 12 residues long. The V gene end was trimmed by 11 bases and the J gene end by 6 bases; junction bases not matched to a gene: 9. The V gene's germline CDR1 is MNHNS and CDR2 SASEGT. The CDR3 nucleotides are TGTGCCGCCAGCGGGAGAGGCCTCGAGCAGTACTTC. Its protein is CAASGRGLEQYF.

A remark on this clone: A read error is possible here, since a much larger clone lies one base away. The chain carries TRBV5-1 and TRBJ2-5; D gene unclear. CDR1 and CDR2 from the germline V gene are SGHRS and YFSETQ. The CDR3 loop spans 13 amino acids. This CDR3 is CAGSLSAKETQYF. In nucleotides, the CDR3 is TGCGCCGGCAGCTTGTCAGCAAAAGAGACCCAGTACTTC.

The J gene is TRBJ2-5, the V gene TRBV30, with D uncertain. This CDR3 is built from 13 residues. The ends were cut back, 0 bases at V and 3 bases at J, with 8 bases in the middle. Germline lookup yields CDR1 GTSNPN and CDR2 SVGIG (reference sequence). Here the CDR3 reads CAWSVQEKETQYF. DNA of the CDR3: TGTGCCTGGAGTGTACAAGAGAAAGAGACCCAGTACTTC. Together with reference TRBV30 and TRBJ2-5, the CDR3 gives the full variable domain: SQTIHQWPATLVQPVGSPLSLECTVEGTSNPNLYWYRQAAGRGLQLLFYSVGIGQISSEVPQNLSASRPQDRQFILSSKKLLLSDSGFYLCAWSVQEKETQYFGPGTRLLVL.

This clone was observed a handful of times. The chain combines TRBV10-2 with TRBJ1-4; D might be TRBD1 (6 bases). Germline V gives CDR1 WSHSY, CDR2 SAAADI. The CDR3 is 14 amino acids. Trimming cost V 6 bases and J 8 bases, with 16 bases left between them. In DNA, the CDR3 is TGCGCCAGCAGCTTGACAGGTCCCTGGGAAAAACTGTTTTTT. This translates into CASSLTGPWEKLFF.

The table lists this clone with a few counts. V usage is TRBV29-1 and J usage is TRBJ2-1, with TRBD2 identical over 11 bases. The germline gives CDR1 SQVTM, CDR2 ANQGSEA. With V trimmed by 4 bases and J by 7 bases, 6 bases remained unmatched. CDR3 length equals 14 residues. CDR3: CSVAQLAGANEQFF. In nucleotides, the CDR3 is TGCAGCGTTGCCCAACTAGCGGGAGCTAATGAGCAGTTCTTC.

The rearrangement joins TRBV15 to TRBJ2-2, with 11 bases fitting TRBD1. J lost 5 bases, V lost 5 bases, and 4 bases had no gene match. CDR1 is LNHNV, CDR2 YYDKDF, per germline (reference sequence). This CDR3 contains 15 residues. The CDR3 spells CATSGRDRGTGELFF. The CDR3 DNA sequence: TGTGCCACCAGCGGCCGGGACAGGGGGACCGGGGAGCTGTTTTTT.

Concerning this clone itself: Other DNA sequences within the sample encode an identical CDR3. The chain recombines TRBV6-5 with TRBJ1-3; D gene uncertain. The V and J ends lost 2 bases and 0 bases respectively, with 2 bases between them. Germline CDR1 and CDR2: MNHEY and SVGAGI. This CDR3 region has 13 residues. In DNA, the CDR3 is TGTGCCAGCAGTTACAGCTCTGGAAACACCATATATTTT. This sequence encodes CASSYSSGNTIYF.

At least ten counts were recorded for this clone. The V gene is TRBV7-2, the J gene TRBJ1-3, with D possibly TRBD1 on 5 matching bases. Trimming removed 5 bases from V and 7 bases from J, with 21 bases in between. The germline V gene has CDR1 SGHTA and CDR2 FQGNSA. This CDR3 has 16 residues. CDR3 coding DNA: TGTGCCAGCAGCAAGGGGCGCATCTTGTCCCTCAACACCATATATTTT. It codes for CASSKGRILSLNTIYF.